The clone carrying this TCR beta chain was seen ten or more times. This sample was included in a study of T cells in Graves' hyperthyroidism and ophthalmopathy. The overall study: Upon initial diagnosis and before any treatment, peripheral blood was collected.

From RNA transcripts, TCR beta CDR3 regions were amplified. The primer set for the first-round RT-PCR of the TCR CDR3 was HTBI. Using its own MiXCR run on the multiplex PCR reads, TCRdb lists one record per CDR3 protein. The sample records 300,000 to 400,000 distinct CDR3 sequences, roughly 14% being singletons. After removal of 0 bases from V and 5 bases from J, the junction contained 7 bases not matched to a gene. The CDR3 extends over 16 amino acids. From germline, CDR1 is MNHNY and CDR2 SVGAGI (reference sequence). A lack of ophthalmopathy progression within 18 months defined stable Graves' hyperthyroidism. Not enrolled were patients with uncontrolled infection, other autoimmune disease, pregnancy or lactation. It was over 9.5 ml of fresh peripheral blood that supplied the PBMCs.

The sequencing sample was made of blood. The receptor was derived from an older woman with Graves' hyperthyroidism. The chain employs TRBV6-6 and TRBJ2-5; 9 bases match TRBD2. The DNA for the CDR3 is TGTGCCAGCAGTTACTCGGGTGCGGGAGGGTGGGAGACCCAGTACTTC. Translation gives CASSYSGAGGWETQYF.